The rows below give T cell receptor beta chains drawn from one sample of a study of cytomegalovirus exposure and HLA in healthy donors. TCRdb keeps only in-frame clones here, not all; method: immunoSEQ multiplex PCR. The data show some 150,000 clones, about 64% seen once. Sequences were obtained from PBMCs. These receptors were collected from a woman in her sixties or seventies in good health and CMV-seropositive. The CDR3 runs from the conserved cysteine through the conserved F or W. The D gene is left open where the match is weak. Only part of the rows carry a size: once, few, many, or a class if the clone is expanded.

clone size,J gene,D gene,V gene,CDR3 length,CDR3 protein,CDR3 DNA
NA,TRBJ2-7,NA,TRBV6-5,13,CATHPNPTDEQYF,TGTGCCACGCACCCCAATCCGACAGACGAGCAGTACTTC
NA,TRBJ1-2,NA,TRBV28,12,CASSLGPYGYTF,TGTGCCAGCAGTTTGGGGCCCTATGGCTACACCTTC
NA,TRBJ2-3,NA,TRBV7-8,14,CASSLGSGTDTQYF,TGTGCCAGCAGCTTGGGTAGCGGCACAGATACGCAGTATTTT
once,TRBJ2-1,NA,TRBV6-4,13,CASSGTSYNEQFF,TGTGCCAGCAGCGGGACATCCTACAATGAGCAGTTCTTC
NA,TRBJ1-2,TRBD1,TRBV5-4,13,CASSLEGAYGYTF,TGTGCCAGCAGCTTGGAGGGGGCCTACGGCTACACCTTC
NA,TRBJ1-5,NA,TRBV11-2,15,CASSLEGTWNQPQHF,TGTGCCAGCAGCTTAGAGGGGACATGGAATCAGCCCCAGCATTTT
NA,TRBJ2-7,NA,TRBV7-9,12,CASSGSSYEQYF,TGTGCCAGCAGCGGGAGCTCCTACGAGCAGTACTTC
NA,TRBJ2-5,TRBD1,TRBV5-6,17,CASSQPTGTGFQETQYF,TGTGCCAGCAGCCAACCGACCGGGACAGGGTTCCAAGAGACCCAGTACTTC
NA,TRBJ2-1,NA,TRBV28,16,CASSSSGTRDYNEQFF,TGTGCCAGCAGTTCGTCCGGGACACGGGACTACAATGAGCAGTTCTTC
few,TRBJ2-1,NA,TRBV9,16,CASSPSASGSYNEQFF,TGTGCCAGCAGCCCTTCCGCAAGCGGTTCCTACAATGAGCAGTTCTTC
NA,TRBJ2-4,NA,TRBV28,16,CASRSHSTLAKNIQYF,TGTGCCAGCAGATCGCACAGTACCCTAGCCAAAAACATTCAGTACTTC
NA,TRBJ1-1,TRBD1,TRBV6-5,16,CASSYSGTGGRTEAFF,TGTGCCAGCAGTTATTCCGGGACAGGGGGCAGGACTGAAGCTTTCTTT
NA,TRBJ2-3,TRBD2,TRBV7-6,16,CASRALAGGRTDTQYF,TGTGCCAGCAGGGCCCTAGCGGGAGGGCGAACAGATACGCAGTATTTT
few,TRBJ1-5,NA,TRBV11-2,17,CASRPTHRVGGNQPQHF,TGTGCCAGCAGACCAACCCACAGGGTCGGAGGCAATCAGCCCCAGCATTTT
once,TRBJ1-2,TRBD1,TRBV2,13,CAGRQGQIYGYTF,TGTGCCGGACGACAGGGTCAGATCTATGGCTACACCTTC
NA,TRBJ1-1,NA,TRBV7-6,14,CASSSGLPGTEAFF,TGTGCCAGCAGCAGCGGACTTCCCGGGACTGAAGCTTTCTTT
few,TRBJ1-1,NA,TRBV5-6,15,CASSPSGIWTSEAFF,TGTGCCAGCAGCCCCTCGGGGATATGGACTAGTGAAGCTTTCTTT
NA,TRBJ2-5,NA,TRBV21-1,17,CASSRFDGTSGRETQYF,TGTGCCAGCAGCAGGTTTGACGGGACTAGCGGGAGAGAGACCCAGTACTTC
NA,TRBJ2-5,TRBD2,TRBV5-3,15,CARSTGTSGRETQYF,TGTGCCAGAAGCACCGGGACTAGCGGGAGGGAGACCCAGTACTTC
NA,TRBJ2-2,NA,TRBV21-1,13,CASAGRSVGELFF,TGTGCCAGCGCGGGCAGGTCGGTCGGGGAGCTGTTTTTT
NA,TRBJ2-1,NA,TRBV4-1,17,CASSQDPAGSTYNEQFF,TGCGCCAGCAGCCAAGATCCGGCGGGATCCACTTACAATGAGCAGTTCTTC
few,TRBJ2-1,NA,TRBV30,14,CAWSELSSYNEQFF,TGTGCCTGGAGTGAATTGAGCTCCTACAATGAGCAGTTCTTC
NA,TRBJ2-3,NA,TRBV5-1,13,CASEGTGEDTQYF,TGCGCCAGCGAAGGAACGGGGGAGGATACGCAGTATTTT
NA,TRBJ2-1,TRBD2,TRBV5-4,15,CASSQTSGGYNEQFF,TGTGCCAGCAGTCAAACTAGCGGGGGTTACAATGAGCAGTTCTTC
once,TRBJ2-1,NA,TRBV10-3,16,CAISESSWTLNNEQFF,TGTGCCATCAGTGAGAGCTCGTGGACACTCAACAATGAGCAGTTCTTC
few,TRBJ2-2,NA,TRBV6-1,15,CASSRQKPNTGELFF,TGTGCCAGCAGTCGACAGAAGCCGAACACCGGGGAGCTGTTTTTT
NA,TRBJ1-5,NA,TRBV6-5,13,CASSYSNNQPQHF,TGTGCCAGCAGTTATTCAAACAATCAGCCCCAGCATTTT
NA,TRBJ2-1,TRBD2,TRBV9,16,CASSLRLAVTYNEQFF,TGTGCCAGCAGCCTCAGACTAGCGGTTACCTACAATGAGCAGTTCTTC
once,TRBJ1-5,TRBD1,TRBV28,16,CASSTRQGYSNQPQHF,TGTGCCAGCAGCACAAGACAGGGCTATAGCAATCAGCCCCAGCATTTT
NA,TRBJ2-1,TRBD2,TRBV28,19,CASIGTSGRAGKSYNEQFF,TGTGCCAGCATTGGGACTAGCGGGAGGGCCGGCAAGTCCTACAATGAGCAGTTCTTC
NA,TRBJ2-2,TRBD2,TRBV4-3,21,CASSQGPGLAGAFGSTGELFF,TGCGCCAGCAGCCAAGGGCCGGGACTAGCGGGAGCTTTTGGGTCCACCGGGGAGCTGTTTTTT
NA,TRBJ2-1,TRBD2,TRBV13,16,CASSLKGLGLANEQFF,TGTGCCAGCAGCTTAAAAGGACTAGGACTCGCCAATGAGCAGTTCTTC
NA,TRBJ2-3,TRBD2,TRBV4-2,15,CASSPTGLRTDTQYF,TGTGCCAGCAGCCCTACGGGACTACGCACAGATACGCAGTATTTT
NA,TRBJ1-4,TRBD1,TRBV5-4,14,CASSTTGENEKLFF,TGTGCCAGCAGCACAACAGGGGAGAATGAAAAACTGTTTTTT
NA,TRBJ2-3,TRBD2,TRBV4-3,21,CASSQDVGTSGRVPLTDTQYF,TGCGCCAGCAGCCAAGATGTGGGGACTAGCGGGCGGGTGCCACTCACAGATACGCAGTATTTT
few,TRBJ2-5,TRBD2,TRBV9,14,CASSTRGSDGTQYF,TGTGCCAGCAGTACTCGCGGGAGTGATGGGACCCAGTACTTC
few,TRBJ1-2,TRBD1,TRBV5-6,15,CASSWGTGGADGYTF,TGTGCCAGCAGCTGGGGGACAGGGGGCGCGGATGGCTACACCTTC
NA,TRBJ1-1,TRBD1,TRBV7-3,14,CASSPGQGVSEAFF,TGTGCCAGCAGCCCTGGGCAGGGGGTATCCGAAGCTTTCTTT
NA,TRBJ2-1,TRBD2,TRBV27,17,CASSLRRAGNSYNEQFF,TGTGCCAGCAGTCTAAGGAGAGCGGGGAACTCCTACAATGAGCAGTTCTTC
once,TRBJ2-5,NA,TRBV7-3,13,CASSLNGKETQYF,TGTGCCAGCAGCTTAAACGGGAAAGAGACCCAGTACTTC
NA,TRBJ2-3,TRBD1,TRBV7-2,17,CASSSGQGVPSTDTQYF,TGTGCCAGCAGCTCGGGACAGGGGGTCCCCAGCACAGATACGCAGTATTTT